Given below is one T cell receptor beta chain in context. Its antigen is as yet unknown. Division of CD4+ cells produced a CD45RA+ naive subset and a CD45RA-negative memory subset. Each subset's genomic DNA was shared equally among a number of immunoSEQ plates. Method: immunoSEQ multiplex PCR; TCRdb's copy keeps in-frame clones and lacks some. The sample has 2 million to 2.5 million clones, approximately 94% seen once. The data belong to a study of shared clonotypes between healthy human individuals. Study findings and constraints: Non-shared clonotypes had lower generation probabilities than those shared by all four donors. Represented diversity, genetic and exposure-history alike, was limited by few donors.

Sequenced: naive CD4+ T cells sorted from blood. Subset in this sample: CD45RA+ positively selected. The receptor was derived from a young man in good health.

This chain's CDR3 is CASSGGLVGPETQYF. CDR3 in DNA: TGTGCCAGCAGCGGGGGACTAGTTGGGCCAGAGACCCAGTACTTC. This chain connects TRBV5-4 to TRBJ2-5, with 8 bases matching TRBD2. This CDR3 spans 15 amino acids. Germline values: CDR1 SGHNT, CDR2 YYREEE (reference sequence). V lost 4 bases to trimming and J lost 4 bases; unmatched junction nucleotides: 9.